The T cell receptor beta chain under discussion was sequenced for a study of blood T cell repertoires in COVID-19. CDR1 and CDR2 (germline): LGHDT, YNNKEL (reference sequence). CDR3 length: 16 amino acids. V gave up 7 bases and J gave up 1 base; unmatched junction bases: 12. Generated by immunoSEQ multiplex PCR, the TCRdb table keeps only in-frame clones and is missing some. The sample holds 130,000 or so clones, roughly 84% seen once. Sequenced: peripheral blood. This chain joins TRBV3-1 (or the pseudogene TRBV3-2) and TRBJ2-7; 8 bases are a match to TRBD1. The source of this sequence is a man aged 25-45 years with COVID-19, enrolled during active disease. CDR3 coding DNA: TGTGCCAGCATCAAAAAGGTAAGGACAGGGTCCTACGAGCAGTACTTC. The encoded protein is CASIKKVRTGSYEQYF.